Reported below is one T cell receptor (beta chain). This CDR3 is 12 amino acids long. V was clipped by 2 bases and J by 7 bases, with 8 bases between them. These data originate in a study of control samples from healthy donors and cancer patients. Method: immunoSEQ multiplex PCR; TCRdb's copy keeps in-frame clones and lacks some. Of 150,000 or so clones listed, over 85% were seen once; the top ten hold 5.5%. V usage is TRBV12-3 or TRBV12-4 and J usage is TRBJ1-2, with D tentatively TRBD1 (5 bases). The sample taken for sequencing was blood. The TCR comes from a man between 18 and 35 years old in good health. The CDR3 DNA follows: TGTGCCAGCAGTTTAACCCAGGGTGGCTACACCTTC. This gives the protein CASSLTQGGYTF.